The T cell receptor (beta chain) described here comes from a study of response to subunit inactivated influenza vaccine. MiXCR was run by TCRdb on the RT-PCR reads, yielding one entry per CDR3 protein. The profile shows about 650,000 distinct CDR3 sequences, 15% to 19% of them singletons. Specimen: PBMCs from blood, collected about 13 days after vaccination. This TCR derives from a man aged 50 or older who received an inactivated influenza vaccine.

CDR3 loop: CASSLAGQGRGLRNEQFF. Here the CDR3 DNA reads TGCGCCAGCAGCTTGGCCGGTCAGGGCAGGGGCCTAAGGAATGAGCAGTTCTTC. The chain employs TRBV5-1 and TRBJ2-1, with D tentatively TRBD1 (6 bases). The CDR3 has 18 residues. Trimming took 0 bases from V and 7 from J, leaving 23 bases between them. The germline gives CDR1 SGHRS, CDR2 YFSETQ.